Listed here are 17 T cell receptor beta chains from one sample, sequenced in a study of early T cells in non-severe SARS-CoV-2 infection. One entry per CDR3 protein results from TCRdb running MiXCR on the 5' RACE reads. This table holds around 37,000 distinct CDR3 sequences, around 9% found once. The sequenced sample was whole blood. The receptor source for this set is an adult who was a healthcare worker with PCR-confirmed SARS-CoV-2 infection or an uninfected control (not recorded which).

The sample holds a few counts of this clonotype. CDR3 sequence: CASRGPDTQYF. CDR3 bases: TGTGCCAGCAGAGGGCCAGATACGCAGTATTTT. The J gene is TRBJ2-3, the V gene TRBV6-6; D call uncertain. CDR1 is MNHNY and CDR2 is SVGAGI in the germline V gene (reference sequence). The CDR3 length is 11 residues. Trimming shortened V by 6 bases and J by 4 bases, and 5 bases separated the two germline ends.

The rearrangement uses TRBV30 and TRBJ1-2; D is uncertain. CDR3 length: 11 amino acids. V lost 2 bases, J lost 4 bases, and 5 bases lay in between. CDR1 and CDR2 (germline): GTSNPN, SVGIG (reference sequence). The CDR3 nucleotides are TGTGCCTGGAGTCCACTCTATGGCTACACCTTC. Protein: CAWSPLYGYTF. Using reference TRBV30 and TRBJ1-2 for the parts outside the CDR3, the full variable domain is SQTIHQWPATLVQPVGSPLSLECTVEGTSNPNLYWYRQAAGRGLQLLFYSVGIGQISSEVPQNLSASRPQDRQFILSSKKLLLSDSGFYLCAWSPLYGYTFGSGTRLTVV.

This clonotype has a handful of counts. The V call is TRBV5-1, the J call TRBJ1-1; D ambiguous. V dropped 4 bases and J dropped 1 base, with 14 bases sitting between them. Germline assignment: CDR1 SGHRS and CDR2 YFSETQ. This CDR3 has 15 amino acids. The CDR3 protein is CASSASRNANTEAFF. For the CDR3, the DNA is TGCGCCAGCAGCGCTTCACGGAACGCGAACACTGAAGCTTTCTTT.

The chain is built from TRBV29-1 and TRBJ2-3, with D perhaps TRBD1 (5 bases). The length of the CDR3 is 13 residues. CDR1 and CDR2 (germline): SQVTM, ANQGSEA. V was clipped by 6 bases and J by 2 bases, with 12 bases between them. The chain's CDR3 is CSVWGGITDTQYF. The CDR3 nucleotides are TGCAGCGTCTGGGGCGGAATCACAGATACGCAGTATTTT.

This clonotype has only a few counts. The gene calls are TRBV12-3 or TRBV12-4 and TRBJ2-5; D is undetermined. The V and J ends lost 3 bases and 2 bases respectively, with 4 bases between them. This CDR3 is built from 12 residues. This chain's CDR3 is CASSFLQETQYF. The DNA for the CDR3 is TGTGCCAGCAGTTTCCTGCAAGAGACCCAGTACTTC.

This sequence joins TRBV5-6 and TRBJ2-3; TRBD1 matches 7 bases. Germline trimming cut 4 bases from V and 3 bases from J; bases unmatched to any gene: 5. The CDR3 extends over 14 amino acids. In germline, CDR1 is SGHDT, CDR2 YYEEEE. CDR3 sequence reads: CASSHPRGTDTQYF. Written as DNA, the CDR3 is TGTGCCAGCAGCCACCCCAGGGGGACAGATACGCAGTATTTT.

This clonotype came up many times. This chain links TRBV30 with TRBJ2-7; the D gene is possibly TRBD2 (5 bases). The CDR3 runs to 12 residues. Trimming removed 4 bases at V and 1 base at J, with 8 bases between. Germline CDR1 GTSNPN, CDR2 SVGIG (reference sequence). DNA for the CDR3: TGTGCCTGGACGGGGTTTTCCTACGAGCAGTACTTC. As protein: CAWTGFSYEQYF.

This clonotype was recorded many times. This sequence joins TRBV12-3 or TRBV12-4 and TRBJ1-4; D not resolved. The CDR3 covers 15 residues. Trimming took off 2 bases at V and 4 bases at J, with 11 bases between the two ends. CDR3: CASSLLFGRNEKLFF. CDR3 coding DNA: TGTGCCAGCAGTTTACTATTCGGACGTAATGAAAAACTGTTTTTT.

The chain has TRBV27 and TRBJ1-5; 8 bases align to TRBD1. Trimming took 2 bases from V and 5 from J; bases not matched to a gene: 8. The CDR3 is 16 residues long. Germline CDR1 is MNHEY and CDR2 is SMNVEV (reference sequence). The CDR3 reads CASSLATGGNYQPQHF. The CDR3 DNA sequence: TGTGCCAGCAGTTTAGCCACAGGGGGGAATTATCAGCCCCAGCATTTT.

The chain couples TRBV29-1 to TRBJ2-3; perhaps TRBD1 as D (5 bases). The germline gives CDR1 SQVTM, CDR2 ANQGSEA. The V end lost 0 bases, the J end lost 3 bases, and 22 bases lay between the germline ends. This CDR3 has 18 residues. The CDR3 loop reads CSVEDRASRQGGTDTQYF. The CDR3 coding sequence is TGCAGCGTTGAAGATCGAGCTAGTCGGCAGGGTGGGACAGATACGCAGTATTTT.

The V call is TRBV7-2, the J call TRBJ2-6; tentative D call: TRBD2 (5 bases). Deletions cut 5 bases from V and 0 bases from J, with 14 bases between. Looked up from germline, CDR1 is SGHTA and CDR2 is FQGNSA. The CDR3 runs 17 residues. The CDR3 DNA follows: TGTGCCAGCAGCCCATTGATAGGGAGCTCTGGGGCCAACGTCCTGACTTTC. Its translation is CASSPLIGSSGANVLTF.

This clonotype was seen repeatedly, ten times or more. This sequence joins TRBV3-1 and TRBJ1-4; 7 bases match TRBD1. Germline CDR1 is LGHDT and CDR2 is YNNKEL (reference sequence). The CDR3 loop spans 15 amino acids. Trimming took 2 bases from V and 2 from J; bases not matched to a gene: 2. CDR3 region: CASSQPQGTNEKLFF. CDR3 DNA sequence: TGTGCCAGCAGCCAACCACAGGGGACTAATGAAAAACTGTTTTTT.

This clonotype has ten or more counts. The chain recombines TRBV2 with TRBJ2-3; 8 bases are a match to TRBD2. V shed 3 bases and J 3 bases; nucleotides not matched to a gene: 8. CDR1 is SNHLY, CDR2 FYNNEI, per germline. The CDR3 runs to 16 residues. The CDR3 here is CASSERAGGRTDTQYF. Here the CDR3 DNA reads TGTGCCAGCAGTGAGAGGGCGGGGGGCCGTACAGATACGCAGTATTTT.

This clonotype was found a few times. The junction does not match germline at one end; this may be a read error. The gene calls are TRBV29-1 and TRBJ2-5; possibly TRBD1 or TRBD2 for D (6 bases each). CDR1 is SQVTM, CDR2 ANQGSEA, per germline. This CDR3 is built from 11 residues. CDR3 protein: CSVEDGGPRVF. CDR3 in DNA: TGCAGCGTTGAAGATGGGGGGCCGCGAGTCTTC.

In this sample, this clonotype turned up many times. The V gene is TRBV6-2 or TRBV6-3, the J gene TRBJ2-3; the D is unclear. Germline-derived CDR1 and CDR2 are MNHEY and SVGEGT. Trimming removed 2 bases at V and 2 bases at J, with 8 bases between. The CDR3 contains 14 residues. The CDR3 DNA sequence: TGTGCCAGCAGTTACCCTCCGGTCACAGATACGCAGTATTTT. Its protein is CASSYPPVTDTQYF.

This clonotype was counted many times. V usage is TRBV7-6 and J usage is TRBJ1-5, with 9 positions matching TRBD1. Germline CDR1 and CDR2: SGHVS and FNYEAQ. The CDR3 spans 16 residues. Trimming at V came to 5 bases and at J to 5 bases, leaving 10 bases not matched to a gene. This CDR3 is CASSAEQGALDQPQHF. CDR3 sequence (DNA): TGTGCCAGCAGCGCCGAACAGGGGGCTTTGGATCAGCCCCAGCATTTT.

This clonotype was observed many times. This chain joins TRBV9 and TRBJ2-3; TRBD1 matches 9 bases. The V and J ends lost 2 bases and 3 bases, in that order; junction bases with no gene match: 13. This CDR3 is built from 18 residues. Germline CDR1 is SGDLS and CDR2 is YYNGEE. CDR3 bases: TGTGCCAGCAGCGTTTTTGACAGGGGGTGGCCTGCGACAGATACGCAGTATTTT. It codes for CASSVFDRGWPATDTQYF.